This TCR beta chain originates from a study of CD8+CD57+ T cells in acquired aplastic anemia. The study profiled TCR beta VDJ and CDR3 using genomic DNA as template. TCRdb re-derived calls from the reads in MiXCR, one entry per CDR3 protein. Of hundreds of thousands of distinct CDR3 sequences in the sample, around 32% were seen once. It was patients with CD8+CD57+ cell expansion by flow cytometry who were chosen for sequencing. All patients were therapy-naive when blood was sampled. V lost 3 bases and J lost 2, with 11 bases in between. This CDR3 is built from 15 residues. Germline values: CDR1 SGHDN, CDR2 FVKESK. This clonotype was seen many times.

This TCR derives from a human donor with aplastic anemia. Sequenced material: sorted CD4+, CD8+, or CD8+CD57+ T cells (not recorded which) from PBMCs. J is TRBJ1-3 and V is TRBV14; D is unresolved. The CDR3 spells CASSQHPRTGNTIYF. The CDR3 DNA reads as TGTGCCAGCAGCCAGCATCCGCGAACTGGAAACACCATATATTTT.